One and the same sample provided the 20 T cell receptor beta chains below, sequenced in a study of molecular identifiers for immune sequencing clone quantification. Each CDR3 protein gets one entry after TCRdb re-called the PCR reads with MiXCR. Of hundreds of thousands of distinct CDR3 sequences in the sample, about 25% were seen once. Material: naive CD8+ T cells from blood, with Jurkat cell RNA spiked in. Subset given: FACS-sorted CD8+CD4-CCR7+CD45RA+ naive T cells. Source of these receptors: a human donor in good health. Some libraries in this study had Jurkat cell RNA spiked in.

The chain carries TRBV12-5 and TRBJ2-2; tentatively, D is TRBD1 (6 bases). Germline V CDR1 and CDR2: LGHNT, FRNRAP. The length of the CDR3 is 19 residues. V shed 0 bases and J shed 4 bases, with 21 bases lying between them. CDR3 coding DNA: TGTGCTAGTGGTTTGGTGACCGTAGGGCAGGGGCGAGGCACCGGGGAGCTGTTTTTT. Protein sequence: CASGLVTVGQGRGTGELFF.

This clonotype was counted at least ten times. The chain links TRBV6-5 to TRBJ1-2; 9 bases fit TRBD1. The CDR3 totals 13 residues. Trimming cost V 9 bases and J 4 bases; bases outside gene matches: 6. Per germline, CDR1 MNHEY and CDR2 SVGAGI. For the CDR3, the DNA is TGTGCCAGTAGGGGACAGGGCGCCTATGGCTACACCTTC. Translated: CASRGQGAYGYTF.

Regarding this clonotype: With a much larger clone just one base away, this may be a read error. The CDR3 ends on some other residue instead of the conserved phenylalanine or tryptophan, so this is likely a read error. The chain joins TRBV5-1 to TRBJ2-7; D remains unclear. Per the germline V gene, CDR1 is SGHRS and CDR2 is YFSETQ. The CDR3 length is 14 residues. The V and J ends lost 0 bases and 7 bases respectively, with 14 bases between them. The CDR3 loop reads CASSLAAPDKEQYS. DNA of the CDR3: TGCGCCAGCAGCTTGGCCGCACCCGACAAGGAGCAGTACTCC.

This clonotype was picked up a small number of times. V and J are TRBV7-9 and TRBJ2-7, with TRBD2 identical over 13 bases. There are 16 residues in the CDR3. The V segment lost 4 bases and the J segment 6 bases; nucleotides outside the gene matches: 9. Germline V gene data show CDR1 as SEHNR and CDR2 as FQNEAQ (reference sequence). The DNA for the CDR3 is TGTGCCAGCAGCTCGGGACTAGCGGGACACAACATCGAGCAGTACTTC. Translating it yields CASSSGLAGHNIEQYF.

The chain links TRBV19 to TRBJ2-2, with no clear D. V was shortened by 7 bases and J by 2 bases, with 14 bases between the two germline ends. The CDR3 loop spans 15 amino acids. From germline, CDR1 is LNHDA and CDR2 SQIVND (reference sequence). The CDR3 nucleotides are TGTGCCAGTAATAGGTGGGCAGAAAACACCGGGGAGCTGTTTTTT. This sequence encodes CASNRWAENTGELFF.

This clonotype has at least ten counts. The J gene is TRBJ2-4, the V gene TRBV10-2; 11 nucleotides agree with TRBD2. With 6 bases clipped from V and 3 bases from J, the junction kept 4 bases outside the gene matches. CDR3 length: 15 amino acids. From germline, CDR1 is WSHSY and CDR2 SAAADI. CDR3 sequence (DNA): TGCGCCAGCAGCCCGGGACTAGCGGACAAAAACATTCAGTACTTC. Residues: CASSPGLADKNIQYF.

This clonotype was observed a handful of times. The chain has TRBV27 and TRBJ1-3, with D perhaps matching TRBD1 (5 bases). Germline values: CDR1 MNHEY, CDR2 SMNVEV (reference sequence). The CDR3 totals 14 residues. Trimming stripped 4 bases from V and 1 base from J, with 8 bases between. The CDR3: CASSSQASGNTIYF. CDR3 in DNA: TGTGCCAGCAGTTCACAGGCTTCTGGAAACACCATATATTTT.

This clonotype was seen ten or more times. The CDR3 DNA sequence: TGTGCCAGCAGCTTAGTGCCGGGAGCGGCGAACACCGGGGAGCTGTTTTTT. Protein: CASSLVPGAANTGELFF. This chain connects TRBV13 to TRBJ2-2, with D possibly matching TRBD2 (6 bases). Trimming shortened V by 1 base and J by 0 bases, and 12 bases separated the two germline ends. CDR1 and CDR2 (germline): PRHDT, FYEKMQ (reference sequence). The CDR3 length is 17 residues.

This clonotype has a count of ten or more. This chain links TRBV7-9 with TRBJ2-5, with D unclear. V lost 4 bases to trimming and J lost 5 bases, with 8 bases between them. This CDR3 has 12 residues. Per germline, CDR1 SEHNR and CDR2 FQNEAQ (reference sequence). The CDR3 reads CASSSHTETQYF. CDR3 bases: TGTGCCAGCAGCTCTCATACGGAGACCCAGTACTTC.

This clonotype appeared many times. The junction differs from germline at one of its ends, possibly a read error. The chain recombines TRBV14 with TRBJ2-3; 9 bases match TRBD2. The V gene's germline CDR1 is SGHDN and CDR2 FVKESK. The CDR3 loop spans 13 amino acids. CDR3 protein: CASSQVVAGGPNF. Here the CDR3 DNA reads TGTGCCAGCAGCCAAGTGGTGGCGGGGGGGCCGAATTTT.

This clonotype was counted at least ten times. The gene calls are TRBV6-2 or TRBV6-3 and TRBJ1-5; 7 nucleotides match TRBD1. Germline trimming cut 2 bases from V and 4 bases from J; bases unmatched to any gene: 5. Germline CDR1 MNHEY, CDR2 SVGEGT. The CDR3 consists of 15 residues. The CDR3 bases are TGTGCCAGCAGTTACCACGGGACAGTTAATCAGCCCCAGCATTTT. This codes for CASSYHGTVNQPQHF.

This clonotype was detected ten times or more. This chain links TRBV18 with TRBJ2-6, with D maybe TRBD1 (5 bases). The CDR3 contains 18 residues. The germline gives CDR1 KGHSH, CDR2 LQKENI. V shed 0 bases and J shed 0 bases, with 12 bases lying between them. The CDR3 loop is CASSPPRTPASGANVLTF. The CDR3, as DNA: TGTGCCAGCTCACCACCGAGGACACCCGCCTCTGGGGCCAACGTCCTGACTTTC. Variable domain in full (rest from reference TRBV18 and TRBJ2-6): NAGVMQNPRHLVRRRGQEARLRCSPMKGHSHVYWYRQLPEEGLKFMVYLQKENIIDESGMPKERFSAEFPKEGPSILRIQQVVRGDSAAYFCASSPPRTPASGANVLTFGAGSRLTVL.

This clonotype was recorded only once. This sequence may be a read error, since a much larger clone differs from it by one base. This sequence joins TRBV6-4 and TRBJ2-3, with no clear D. The CDR3 extends over 15 amino acids. Germline CDR1 and CDR2: MRHNA and SNTAGT. Here the CDR3 reads CDSSDSPSGTDTQYF. Here the CDR3 DNA reads TGTGACAGCAGTGACTCCCCCAGCGGCACAGATACGCAGTATTTT.

This clonotype has ten or more counts. The rearrangement joins TRBV30 to TRBJ2-1; 7 nucleotides align to TRBD1. The CDR3 loop spans 14 amino acids. Trimming cost V 2 bases and J 8 bases; bases outside gene matches: 9. The germline V gene encodes CDR1 GTSNPN and CDR2 SVGIG (reference sequence). The chain's CDR3 is CAWSLGRGSDEQFF. The DNA for the CDR3 is TGTGCCTGGAGTTTAGGCAGGGGGTCGGATGAGCAGTTCTTC.

This clonotype was picked up a small number of times. The chain carries TRBV7-8 and TRBJ2-7, with D maybe TRBD1 (5 bases). With 0 bases removed from V and 5 bases from J, the gap between germline ends came to 14 bases. CDR1 and CDR2 from the germline V gene are SGHVS and FQNEAQ. The length of the CDR3 is 15 residues. CDR3 amino acids: CASSLAQGNSDEQYF. The CDR3 DNA reads TGTGCCAGCAGCTTAGCGCAGGGAAACTCTGACGAGCAGTACTTC.

Only a few counts were recorded for this clonotype. This chain connects TRBV27 to TRBJ2-3; 12 bases match TRBD2. After removal of 5 bases from V and 3 bases from J, the junction contained 9 bases not matched to a gene. This CDR3 spans 17 amino acids. Germline values: CDR1 MNHEY, CDR2 SMNVEV (reference sequence). CDR3 DNA: TGTGCCAGCAGTCAAAGACTAGCGGGGGACGGAACAGATACGCAGTATTTT. Translation gives CASSQRLAGDGTDTQYF.

This clonotype has ten or more counts. The V gene is TRBV20-1, the J gene TRBJ1-2; D unclear. V was trimmed by 2 bases and J by 3 bases, leaving 13 bases between them. CDR3 length: 14 amino acids. Germline loops: CDR1 DFQATT, CDR2 SNEGSKA (reference sequence). CDR3 nucleotides: TGCAGTGCTAGACCCGGACTGCTCGACTATGGCTACACCTTC. This encodes CSARPGLLDYGYTF.

In this sample, this clonotype turned up many times. The V gene is TRBV5-6, the J gene TRBJ1-1; TRBD1 is a possible D gene (5 bases). Trimming removed 0 bases at V and 4 bases at J, with 10 bases between. The CDR3 spans 14 residues. The V gene's germline CDR1 is SGHDT and CDR2 YYEEEE. The CDR3 spells CASSLVGPGTEAFF. CDR3 DNA: TGTGCCAGCAGCTTGGTGGGGCCGGGCACTGAAGCTTTCTTT.

This clonotype was found a few times. A much larger clone differs from this one at a single base, so this may be a read error. V is TRBV7-9 and J is TRBJ1-3, with D hard to call. V lost 1 base to trimming and J lost 0 bases, with 10 bases between them. Germline CDR1 SEHNR, CDR2 FQNEAQ (reference sequence). The CDR3 loop spans 16 amino acids. This CDR3 is CASSLVLVSSGNTIYF. The CDR3 DNA follows: TGTGCCAGCAGCTTAGTGCTCGTCAGCTCTGGAAACACCATATATTTT. The variable domain in full, completed from reference TRBV7-9 and TRBJ1-3, reads DTGVSQNPRHKITKRGQNVTFRCDPISEHNRLYWYRQTLGQGPEFLTYFQNEAQLEKSRLLSDRFSAERPKGSFSTLEIQRTEQGDSAMYLCASSLVLVSSGNTIYFGEGSWLTVV.

This clonotype was picked up one time. This could be a read error, since a much larger clone is one nucleotide away. As the CDR3 is not closed by the conserved phenylalanine or tryptophan, this likely results from a read error. The V call is TRBV13, the J call TRBJ1-5; 7 bases match TRBD1. Losses at the gene ends were 5 bases for V and 6 bases for J; bases not matched to a gene: 10. The germline V gene has CDR1 PRHDT and CDR2 FYEKMQ (reference sequence). The CDR3 consists of 15 residues. CDR3 in DNA: TGTGCCAGCAGCACGGGAGGACAGGTTGGTCAGCCCCAGCATTAT. Amino acid sequence: CASSTGGQVGQPQHY.